This T cell receptor beta chain was documented in a study of cytomegalovirus exposure and HLA in healthy donors. The study, taken as a whole, reports: The finding came from a later analysis; first-cohort TCR clusters tended to co-occur in the roughly 120 validation repertoires. Cytomegalovirus association was assigned to about 180 TCR beta chains. In vitro confirmation showed three CMV-associated chains to be CMV antigen specific. A classifier reportedly called cytomegalovirus status with high sensitivity and specificity.

This table comes from immunoSEQ multiplex PCR, and its TCRdb copy is limited to in-frame clones, with some not included. The table has under 200,000 clones, roughly 86% seen once. CDR3 length: 14 residues. V was pared by 7 bases and J by 8 bases, with 20 bases between. Germline values: CDR1 MNHEY, CDR2 SMNVEV (reference sequence). To note about this clone: Antigen unknown.

This TCR was sampled from a man between 18 and 29 years old in good health and CMV-seropositive. Sequencing was performed on PBMCs. V is TRBV27 and J is TRBJ1-2, with a possible D match to TRBD1 (6 bases). The CDR3 spells CASTTVTGLGGYTF. The CDR3 coding sequence is TGTGCCAGCACCACCGTAACAGGGTTAGGGGGCTACACCTTC.